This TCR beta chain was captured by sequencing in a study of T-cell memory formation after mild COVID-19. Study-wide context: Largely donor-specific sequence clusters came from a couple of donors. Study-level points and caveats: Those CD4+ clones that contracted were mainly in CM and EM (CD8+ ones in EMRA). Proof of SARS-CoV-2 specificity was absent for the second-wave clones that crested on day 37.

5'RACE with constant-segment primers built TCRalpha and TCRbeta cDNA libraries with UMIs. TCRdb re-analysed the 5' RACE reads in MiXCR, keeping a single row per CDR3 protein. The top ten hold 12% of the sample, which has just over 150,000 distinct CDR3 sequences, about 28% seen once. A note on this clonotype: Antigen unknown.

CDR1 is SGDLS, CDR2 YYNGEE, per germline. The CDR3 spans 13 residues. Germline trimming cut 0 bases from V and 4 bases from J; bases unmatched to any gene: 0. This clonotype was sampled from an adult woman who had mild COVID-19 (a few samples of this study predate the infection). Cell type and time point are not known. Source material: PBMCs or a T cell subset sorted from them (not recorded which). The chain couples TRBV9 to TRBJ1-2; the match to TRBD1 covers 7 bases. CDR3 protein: CASSVDRGYGYTF. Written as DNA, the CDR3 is TGTGCCAGCAGCGTAGACAGGGGCTATGGCTACACCTTC.